This T cell receptor (beta chain) was documented in a study of technical replicates of blood from several donors. Libraries were prepared by immunoSEQ multiplex PCR; TCRdb keeps only in-frame clonotypes and omits some of them. The sample has 84,000 or so clones, about 93% seen once. Germline-derived CDR1 and CDR2 are SQVTM and ANQGSEA. The V and J ends lost 4 bases and 4 bases, in that order; junction bases with no gene match: 6. This CDR3 is 14 amino acids long. The V gene is TRBV29-1, the J gene TRBJ2-3; 9 positions agree with TRBD2. The sample comprised T cells isolated from PBMCs. The TCR was taken from a human donor in good health. CDR3 amino acids: CSVVTSGKPDTQYF. In DNA form, the CDR3 reads TGCAGCGTTGTGACTAGCGGCAAACCAGATACGCAGTATTTT.